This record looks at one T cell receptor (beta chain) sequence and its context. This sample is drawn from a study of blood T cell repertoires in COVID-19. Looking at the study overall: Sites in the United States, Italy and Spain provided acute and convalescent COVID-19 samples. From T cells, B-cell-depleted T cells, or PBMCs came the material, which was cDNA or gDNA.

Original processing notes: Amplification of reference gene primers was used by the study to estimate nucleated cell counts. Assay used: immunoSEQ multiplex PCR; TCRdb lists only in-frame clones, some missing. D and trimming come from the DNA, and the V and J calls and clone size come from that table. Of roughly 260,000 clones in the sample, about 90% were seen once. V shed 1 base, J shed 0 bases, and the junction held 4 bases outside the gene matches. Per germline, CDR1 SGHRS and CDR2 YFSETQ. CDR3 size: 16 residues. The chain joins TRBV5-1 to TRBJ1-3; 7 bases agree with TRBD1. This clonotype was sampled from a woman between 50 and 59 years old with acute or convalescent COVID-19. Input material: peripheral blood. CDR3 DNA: TGCGCCAGCAGCTTGCTAGGGACAGCCTCTGGAAACACCATATATTTT. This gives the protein CASSLLGTASGNTIYF.